This T cell receptor (beta chain) originates from a study of T-cell memory formation after mild COVID-19. Study-level information: TCR clusters largely stayed donor specific.

Trimming removed 3 bases at V and 6 bases at J, with 8 bases between. Germline V CDR1 and CDR2: DFQATT, SNEGSKA (reference sequence). This CDR3 is 11 amino acids long. Overall study findings and caveats: The study detected some responding clones in pre-infection memory, suggesting cross-reactive memory joined. Clones which contracted sat mainly in CM and EM if CD4+, and in EMRA if CD8+.

This clonotype was detected ten times or more. Its antigen remains unknown. TCRdb itself ran the 5' RACE reads through MiXCR, one entry per CDR3 protein. Among some 100,000 distinct CDR3 sequences, 11% were seen once, and the ten largest hold roughly two fifths. Material: PBMCs or a T cell subset sorted from them (not recorded which). The clonotype was recovered from a man younger than 30 who had mild COVID-19 (a few samples of this study predate the infection). Cell type and time point are not known. The chain links TRBV20-1 to TRBJ1-1; TRBD1 might be the D (5 bases). The CDR3 spells CSASEGPEAFF. The DNA for the CDR3 is TGCAGTGCTAGCGAGGGGCCTGAAGCTTTCTTT.